A single sample gave rise to the 2 T cell receptor beta chains below, sequenced in a study of T cells in localized non-small cell lung cancer. TCRdb's copy holds only in-frame clones and misses some; the assay was immunoSEQ multiplex PCR. This table has some 90,000 clones, approximately 88% appearing once. The specimen comprised peripheral blood, sampled before any cancer treatment. These receptors all stem from a man aged 40 to 69 with stage I squamous cell lung carcinoma.

The chain joins TRBV29-1 to TRBJ1-5; no clear D gene. Trimming shortened V by 7 bases and J by 2 bases, and 9 bases separated the two germline ends. The CDR3 sequence is 12 residues long. Germline V CDR1 and CDR2: SQVTM, ANQGSEA. The chain's CDR3 is CSAQTGNQPQHF. DNA of the CDR3: TGCAGCGCTCAGACGGGCAATCAGCCCCAGCATTTT.

This clone has a handful of counts. The gene calls are TRBV15 and TRBJ2-5; 10 bases agree with TRBD2. The CDR3 extends over 16 amino acids. Per germline, CDR1 LNHNV and CDR2 YYDKDF (reference sequence). V lost 1 base to trimming and J lost 2 bases; unmatched junction nucleotides: 4. CDR3 amino acids: CATSRAASGGQETQYF. The CDR3 DNA follows: TGTGCCACCAGCAGAGCCGCTAGCGGGGGACAAGAGACCCAGTACTTC.